Listed below are T cell receptor beta chains from one sample, sequenced in a study of shared clonotypes between healthy human individuals. Libraries were prepared by immunoSEQ multiplex PCR; TCRdb keeps only in-frame clonotypes and omits some of them. The sample records 2.5 million or so clones, 85% to 95% being singletons. Sequences were obtained from naive CD4+ T cells sorted from blood. All receptors derive from a man between 18 and 35 years old in good health. Both conserved end residues are part of each CDR3. D genes are given only for firm matches. A row's size may be missing; if present it is once, few, many or a size class.

-	TRBJ2-7	TRBV19	13	-	CASSIGASYEQYF	TGTGCCAGTAGTATCGGGGCCTCCTACGAGCAGTACTTC
TRBD1	TRBJ1-5	TRBV19	14	few	CASNSVQGNQPQHF	TGTGCCAGTAATTCAGTACAGGGGAATCAGCCCCAGCATTTT
TRBD1	TRBJ2-7	TRBV5-1	15	-	CASSLGGTGDYEQYF	TGCGCCAGCAGCTTGGGTGGGACAGGGGACTACGAGCAGTACTTC
-	TRBJ2-2	TRBV7-7	13	-	CASSPPAAGELFF	TGTGCTAGCAGCCCCCCGGCGGCCGGGGAACTGTTTTTT
TRBD2	TRBJ2-5	TRBV5-4	13	once	CASRTRGSETQYF	TGTGCCAGCAGGACGCGGGGGAGTGAGACCCAGTACTTC
-	TRBJ2-6	TRBV2	13	once	CASRTAGANVLTF	TGTGCCAGCAGGACCGCAGGGGCCAACGTCCTGACTTTC
-	TRBJ2-7	TRBV7-8	12	-	CASARQPYEQYF	TGTGCCAGCGCTAGACAGCCCTACGAGCAGTACTTC
TRBD1	TRBJ1-1	TRBV4-1	15	few	CASTPTGVGNTEAFF	TGCGCCAGCACTCCTACAGGGGTGGGGAACACTGAAGCTTTCTTT
-	TRBJ2-2	TRBV5-4	13	-	CASSLVGVGELFF	TGTGCCAGCAGCTTGGTAGGGGTCGGGGAGCTGTTTTTT
-	TRBJ2-7	TRBV30	16	once	CAWSVRAGEGVYEQYF	TGTGCCTGGAGTGTAAGGGCAGGGGAAGGGGTCTACGAGCAGTACTTC
-	TRBJ2-7	TRBV21-1	15	-	CASNPSGDRDYEQYF	TGTGCCAGCAACCCCAGCGGCGACAGGGACTACGAGCAGTACTTC
-	TRBJ2-3	TRBV6-5	16	-	CASSLGGPVWADTQYF	TGTGCCAGCAGTTTGGGGGGGCCTGTATGGGCAGATACGCAGTATTTT
TRBD1	TRBJ2-7	TRBV5-1	14	-	CASSLPGQPYEQYF	TGCGCCAGCAGCTTGCCGGGACAGCCCTACGAGCAGTACTTC
-	TRBJ2-7	TRBV19	15	-	CASSIGPADSYEQYF	TGTGCCAGTAGTATAGGCCCAGCCGACTCCTACGAGCAGTACTTC
-	TRBJ2-2	TRBV7-9	15	-	CASSLRTSNTGELFF	TGTGCCAGCAGCTTAAGGACATCGAACACCGGGGAGCTGTTTTTT
TRBD2	TRBJ2-5	TRBV25-1	15	-	CASSPAGGPMETQYF	TGTGCCAGCAGTCCAGCGGGGGGGCCTATGGAGACCCAGTACTTC
-	TRBJ2-5	TRBV30	12	-	CAWSRVQETQYF	TGTGCCTGGAGTCGGGTCCAAGAGACCCAGTACTTC
-	TRBJ1-5	TRBV5-6	14	few	CASSLGQSNQPQHF	TGTGCCAGCAGCTTGGGACAGAGCAATCAGCCCCAGCATTTT
-	TRBJ1-2	TRBV19	11	few	CASSMTYGYTF	TGTGCCAGTAGTATGACCTATGGCTACACCTTC
-	TRBJ2-7	TRBV25-1	12	-	CASRGSTYEQYF	TGTGCCAGCAGAGGCTCAACCTACGAGCAGTACTTC
-	TRBJ2-2	TRBV6-1	13	once	CASQGREIGELFF	TGTGCCAGCCAGGGGAGGGAAATCGGGGAGCTGTTTTTT
-	TRBJ2-7	TRBV30	13	-	CASGSGNSYEQYF	TGTGCCTCCGGATCGGGTAACTCCTACGAGCAGTACTTC
TRBD1	TRBJ1-2	TRBV19	14	-	CASRQTGGDYGYTF	TGTGCCAGTAGGCAAACAGGGGGCGACTATGGCTACACCTTC
-	TRBJ2-1	TRBV11-2	15	once	CASSLSDVAYNEQFF	TGTGCCAGCAGCCTTAGCGACGTAGCCTACAATGAGCAGTTCTTC
-	TRBJ2-2	TRBV11-2	15	-	CASSFRGLNTGELFF	TGTGCCAGCAGCTTTCGGGGCCTCAACACCGGGGAGCTGTTTTTT
-	TRBJ1-2	TRBV10-1	13	-	CASSEATDYGYTF	TGCGCCAGCAGTGAGGCGACCGACTATGGCTACACCTTC
TRBD1	TRBJ2-1	TRBV7-9	17	-	CASSQWWKQGVLNEQFF	TGTGCCAGCAGCCAGTGGTGGAAGCAGGGGGTGTTAAATGAGCAGTTCTTC
TRBD2	TRBJ2-3	TRBV7-2	18	-	CASSLALFLAGGQDTQYF	TGTGCCAGCAGCTTAGCGCTGTTCCTAGCGGGGGGGCAAGATACGCAGTATTTT
TRBD1	TRBJ2-2	TRBV6-1	16	-	CASSGDSRPGTGELFF	TGTGCCAGCAGTGGGGACAGCCGGCCCGGCACCGGGGAGCTGTTTTTT
-	TRBJ1-6	TRBV6-5	14	-	CASSNGVGNSPLHF	TGTGCCAGCAGTAACGGGGTCGGGAATTCACCCCTCCACTTT
-	TRBJ1-1	TRBV11-2	11	-	CASLRGTEAFF	TGTGCCAGCCTACGGGGCACTGAAGCTTTCTTT
-	TRBJ1-2	TRBV30	12	once	CAWSMPPSGYTF	TGTGCCTGGAGTATGCCCCCCTCGGGCTACACCTTC
-	TRBJ1-2	TRBV6-1	16	-	CASSATRAGAVYGYTF	TGTGCCAGCAGTGCGACAAGAGCAGGGGCCGTATATGGCTACACCTTC
TRBD1	TRBJ2-7	TRBV27	16	-	CASRPTGQGAGYEQYF	TGTGCCAGCAGGCCCACGGGACAGGGGGCTGGCTACGAGCAGTACTTC
-	TRBJ2-7	TRBV2	14	-	CASSATGFSYEQYF	TGTGCCAGCAGTGCTACCGGGTTCTCCTACGAGCAGTACTTC
-	TRBJ2-3	TRBV11-3	16	-	CASSLDQVRGEDTQYF	TGTGCCAGCAGCTTAGATCAGGTCAGGGGAGAAGATACGCAGTATTTT
-	TRBJ1-5	TRBV6-6	15	-	CASRGEIGPNQPQHF	TGTGCCAGCAGGGGAGAAATTGGGCCCAATCAGCCCCAGCATTTT
-	TRBJ1-2	TRBV27	12	-	CASSLGNSGYTF	TGTGCCAGCAGTTTGGGGAACAGTGGCTACACCTTC
-	TRBJ2-3	TRBV20-1	11	-	CSARSTDTQYF	TGCAGTGCTAGATCCACAGATACGCAGTATTTT
-	TRBJ1-1	TRBV27	11	-	CATFLNTEAFF	TGTGCCACCTTTCTGAACACTGAAGCTTTCTTT
TRBD2	TRBJ2-7	TRBV13	17	-	CASSPDTGPGGYYEQYF	TGTGCCAGCAGCCCCGATACAGGCCCGGGAGGCTACTACGAGCAGTACTTC
-	TRBJ2-7	TRBV6-1	14	-	CASRSQGSSYEQYF	TGTGCCAGCAGGTCGCAGGGGTCATCCTACGAGCAGTACTTC
-	TRBJ2-7	TRBV2	14	-	CASTPRPFGYEQYF	TGTGCCAGCACTCCCCGGCCCTTCGGCTACGAGCAGTACTTC
-	TRBJ1-1	TRBV5-1	14	few	CASSSGLVYTEAFF	TGCGCCAGCAGCTCGGGGCTCGTTTACACTGAAGCTTTCTTT
-	TRBJ2-1	TRBV7-2	15	once	CASSLMRSSYNEQFF	TGTGCCAGCAGCTTAATGCGGAGCTCCTACAATGAGCAGTTCTTC
-	TRBJ2-5	TRBV7-2	14	once	CASRHGGTQETQYF	TGTGCCAGCAGACATGGCGGGACTCAAGAGACCCAGTACTTC
-	TRBJ1-4	TRBV9	15	once	CASSPLGSKNEKLFF	TGTGCCAGCAGCCCCCTGGGCAGTAAAAATGAAAAACTGTTTTTT
-	TRBJ2-2	TRBV19	13	-	CASSIAEGGELFF	TGTGCCAGTAGTATAGCGGAGGGGGGGGAGCTGTTTTTT
TRBD1	TRBJ1-4	TRBV5-4	18	-	CASTIRGQGAQDNEKLFF	TGTGCCAGCACCATAAGGGGACAGGGGGCACAGGATAATGAAAAACTGTTTTTT
-	TRBJ1-3	TRBV9	14	-	CASSVVGSGNTIYF	TGTGCCAGCAGCGTAGTGGGGTCTGGAAACACCATATATTTT
-	TRBJ2-5	TRBV7-6	12	-	CASSLGQETQYF	TGTGCCAGCAGCCTTGGACAAGAGACCCAGTACTTC
TRBD1	TRBJ1-2	TRBV7-2	15	-	CASSLIGTGTGGYTF	TGTGCCAGCAGCTTAATAGGGACCGGGACAGGGGGCTACACCTTC
TRBD1	TRBJ1-5	TRBV18	15	few	CASSFGTGGNQPQHF	TGTGCCAGCTCATTCGGGACAGGGGGCAATCAGCCCCAGCATTTT
TRBD1	TRBJ1-1	TRBV10-1	15	-	CASSPNRGLNTEAFF	TGCGCCAGCAGCCCAAACAGGGGCTTGAACACTGAAGCTTTCTTT
-	TRBJ1-5	TRBV18	14	-	CASSTGTSNQPQHF	TGTGCCAGCTCCACAGGGACCAGCAATCAGCCCCAGCATTTT
-	TRBJ1-2	TRBV19	13	-	CASNQIADYGYTF	TGTGCCAGTAATCAGATCGCGGACTATGGCTACACCTTC
-	TRBJ1-6	TRBV7-9	14	-	CASSPSGGNSPLHF	TGTGCCAGCAGCCCATCGGGAGGTAATTCACCCCTCCACTTT